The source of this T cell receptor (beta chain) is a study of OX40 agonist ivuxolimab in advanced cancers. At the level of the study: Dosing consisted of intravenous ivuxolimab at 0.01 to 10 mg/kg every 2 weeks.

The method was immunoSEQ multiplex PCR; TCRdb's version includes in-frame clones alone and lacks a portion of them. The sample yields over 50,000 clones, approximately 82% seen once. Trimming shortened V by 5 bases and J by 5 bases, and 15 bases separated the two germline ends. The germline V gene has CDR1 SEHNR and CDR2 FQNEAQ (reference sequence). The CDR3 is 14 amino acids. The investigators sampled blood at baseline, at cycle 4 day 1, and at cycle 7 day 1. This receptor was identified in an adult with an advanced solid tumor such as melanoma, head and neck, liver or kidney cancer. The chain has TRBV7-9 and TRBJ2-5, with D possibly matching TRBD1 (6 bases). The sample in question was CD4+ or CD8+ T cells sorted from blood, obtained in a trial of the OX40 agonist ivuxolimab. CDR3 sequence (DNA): TGTGCCAGCAGCCCCTCGCAGGGGCCTGAGACCCAGTACTTC. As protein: CASSPSQGPETQYF.